These T cell receptor beta chains were read from a single sample in a study of Ad26.COV2.S vaccination and SARS-CoV-2 variants. Clones were read by immunoSEQ multiplex PCR, and TCRdb kept only the in-frame ones, dropping some. Among a few hundred thousand clones, roughly 87% were seen once, and the ten largest hold approximately 4.5%. The sample consisted of peripheral blood, taken in a trial of Ad26.COV2.S vaccine versus placebo. Source of these receptors: a person aged 18-60 years who received the Ad26.COV2.S COVID-19 vaccine or a placebo. Each CDR3 is given with its conserved first and last residue. A D gene is named only where the DNA matches it firmly. Clone size appears in some rows only: once, few, many, or a class for an expanded clone.

abundance	len	j_gene	v_gene	d_gene	CDR3nt	CDR3aa
-	16	TRBJ2-2	TRBV7-8	TRBD2	TGTGCCAGCAGCTTAGGGAGCGGGAGGGTCACCGGGGAGCTGTTTTTT	CASSLGSGRVTGELFF
-	20	TRBJ2-2	TRBV21-1	-	TGTGCCAGCAGCAAACGGGGACAGGGAGTTTTTTATAAGCTCACCGGGGAGCTGTTTTTT	CASSKRGQGVFYKLTGELFF
-	14	TRBJ2-3	TRBV11-2	-	TGTGCCAGCAGCTTAGTCCGATCGAGGGATACGCAGTATTTT	CASSLVRSRDTQYF
-	14	TRBJ1-1	TRBV7-8	-	TGTGCCAGCAGCTTACAAACGGGGGAAGATGAAGCTTTCTTT	CASSLQTGEDEAFF
once	15	TRBJ2-2	TRBV24-1	TRBD1	TGTGCCACCACCGACCAGGGGGCAAACACCGGGGAGCTGTTTTTT	CATTDQGANTGELFF
-	13	TRBJ2-1	TRBV25-1	-	TGTGCCAGCAGTTCGGCCGGCTACAATGAGCAGTTCTTC	CASSSAGYNEQFF
-	14	TRBJ2-6	TRBV9	-	TGTGCCAGCAGCAGGAGCTCTGGGGCCAACGTCCTGACTTTC	CASSRSSGANVLTF
-	15	TRBJ1-2	TRBV4-2	TRBD1	TGTGCCAGCAGCCAAGGGACAGGGGGTTTCTATGGCTACACCTTC	CASSQGTGGFYGYTF
-	15	TRBJ2-7	TRBV7-8	TRBD1	TGTGCCAGCAGCTTCCGGGACAGCAACTCCTACGAGCAGTACTTC	CASSFRDSNSYEQYF
-	16	TRBJ2-3	TRBV4-3	-	TGCGCCAGCAGCCAAAGCTCAGCGGATAGCACAGATACGCAGTATTTT	CASSQSSADSTDTQYF
-	15	TRBJ1-3	TRBV4-2	-	TGTGCCAGCAGCCCCCACGTAAGGGCTGGAAACACCATATATTTT	CASSPHVRAGNTIYF
-	18	TRBJ2-7	TRBV15	TRBD2	TGTGCCACCAGCAGAGATAAAGTAGCGGGGTTGAGATCCTACGAGCAGTACTTC	CATSRDKVAGLRSYEQYF
-	19	TRBJ2-2	TRBV3-1/TRBV3-2	TRBD2	TGTGCCAGCAGCCGCTTGGCCGGGACTAGCGGGAGAGGCACCGGGGAGCTGTTTTTT	CASSRLAGTSGRGTGELFF
-	18	TRBJ1-1	TRBV7-2	TRBD1	TGTGCCAGCAGCCCCCGGGACAGGGGGTGGTTGTGGAACACTGAAGCTTTCTTT	CASSPRDRGWLWNTEAFF
-	15	TRBJ1-5	TRBV2	-	TGTGCCAGCAGTCCCCCAGGGTCGGGCAATCAGCCCCAGCATTTT	CASSPPGSGNQPQHF
-	16	TRBJ2-7	TRBV13	-	TGTGCCAGCAGCCCCGGAGGCGCGGGACCCTCCTACGAGCAGTACTTC	CASSPGGAGPSYEQYF